This T cell receptor (beta chain) was captured in a study of immune evolution from preneoplasia to lung adenocarcinoma. CDR3 size: 13 residues. Germline V CDR1 and CDR2: SQVTM, ANQGSEA. Clones were read by immunoSEQ multiplex PCR, and TCRdb kept only the in-frame ones, dropping some. The table includes roughly 4,200 clones, around 82% detected once. The sample consisted of FFPE adjacent normal lung tissue. The genes are TRBV29-1 and TRBJ1-2, with TRBD1 matching over 9 bases. The receptor was derived from an older donor with lung adenocarcinoma. The CDR3, as DNA: TGCGGCGCATCCGGACAGGGGCAGGGTGGCTACACCTTC. It is translated as CGASGQGQGGYTF.